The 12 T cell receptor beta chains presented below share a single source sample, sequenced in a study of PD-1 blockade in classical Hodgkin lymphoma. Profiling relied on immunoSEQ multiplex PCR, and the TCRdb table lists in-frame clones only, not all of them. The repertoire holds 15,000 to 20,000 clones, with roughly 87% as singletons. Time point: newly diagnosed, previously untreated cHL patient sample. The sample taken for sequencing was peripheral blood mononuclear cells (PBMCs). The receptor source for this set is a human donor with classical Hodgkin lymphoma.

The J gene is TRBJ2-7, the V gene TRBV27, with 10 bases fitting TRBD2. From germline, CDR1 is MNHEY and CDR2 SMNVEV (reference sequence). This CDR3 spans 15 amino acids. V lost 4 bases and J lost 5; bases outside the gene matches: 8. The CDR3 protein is CASSSSSGRRNEQYF. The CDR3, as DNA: TGTGCCAGCAGTTCGAGTAGCGGGAGGAGGAACGAGCAGTACTTC.

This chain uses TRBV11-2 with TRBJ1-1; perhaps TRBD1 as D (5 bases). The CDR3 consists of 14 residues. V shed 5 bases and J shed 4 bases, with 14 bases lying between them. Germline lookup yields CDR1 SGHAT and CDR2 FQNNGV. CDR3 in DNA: TGTGCCAGCAGCCCCGGTGGGGGTCCCACTGAAGCTTTCTTT. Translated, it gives CASSPGGGPTEAFF.

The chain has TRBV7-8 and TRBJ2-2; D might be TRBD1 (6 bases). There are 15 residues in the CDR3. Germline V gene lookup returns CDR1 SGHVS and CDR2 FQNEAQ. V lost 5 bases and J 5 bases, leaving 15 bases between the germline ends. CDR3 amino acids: CASSPPGVNTGELFF. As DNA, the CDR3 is TGTGCCAGCAGCCCGCCAGGGGTAAATACCGGGGAGCTGTTTTTT.

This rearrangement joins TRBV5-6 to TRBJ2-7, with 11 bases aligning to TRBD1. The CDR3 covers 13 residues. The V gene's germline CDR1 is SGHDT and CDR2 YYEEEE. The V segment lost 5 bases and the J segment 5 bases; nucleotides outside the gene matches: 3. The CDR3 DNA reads TGTGCCAGCAGGGGGACAGGGGGAAACGAGCAGTACTTC. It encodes CASRGTGGNEQYF.

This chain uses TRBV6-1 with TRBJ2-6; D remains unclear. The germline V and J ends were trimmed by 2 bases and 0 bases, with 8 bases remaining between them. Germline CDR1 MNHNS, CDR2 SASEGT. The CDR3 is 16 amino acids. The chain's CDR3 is CASSEFGNSGANVLTF. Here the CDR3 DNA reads TGTGCCAGCAGTGAATTTGGTAACTCTGGGGCCAACGTCCTGACTTTC.

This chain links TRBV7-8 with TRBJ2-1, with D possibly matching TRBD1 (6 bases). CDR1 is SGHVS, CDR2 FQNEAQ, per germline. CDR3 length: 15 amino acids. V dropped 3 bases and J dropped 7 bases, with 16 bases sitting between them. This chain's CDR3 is CASSFITGNRNEQFF. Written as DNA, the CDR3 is TGTGCCAGCAGCTTCATAACAGGGAACAGGAATGAGCAGTTCTTC.

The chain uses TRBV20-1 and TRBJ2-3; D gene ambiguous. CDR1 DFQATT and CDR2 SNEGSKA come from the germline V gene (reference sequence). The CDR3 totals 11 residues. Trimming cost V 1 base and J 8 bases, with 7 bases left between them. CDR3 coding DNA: TGCAGTGCTAGAGGTGACGTTACGCAGTATTTT. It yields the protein CSARGDVTQYF.

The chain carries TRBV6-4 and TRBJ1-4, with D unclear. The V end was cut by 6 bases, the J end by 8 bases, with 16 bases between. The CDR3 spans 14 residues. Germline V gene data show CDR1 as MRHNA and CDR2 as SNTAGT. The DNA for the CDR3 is TGTGCCAGCAGGTACGGGAAGACGGGGGAAAAACTGTTTTTT. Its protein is CASRYGKTGEKLFF.

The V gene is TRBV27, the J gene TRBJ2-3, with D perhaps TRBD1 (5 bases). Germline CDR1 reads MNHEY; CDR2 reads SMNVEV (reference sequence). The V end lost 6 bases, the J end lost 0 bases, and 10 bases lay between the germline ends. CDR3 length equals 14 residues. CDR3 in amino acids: CASRGRASTDTQYF. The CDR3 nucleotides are TGTGCCAGCAGGGGCAGGGCTAGCACAGATACGCAGTATTTT.

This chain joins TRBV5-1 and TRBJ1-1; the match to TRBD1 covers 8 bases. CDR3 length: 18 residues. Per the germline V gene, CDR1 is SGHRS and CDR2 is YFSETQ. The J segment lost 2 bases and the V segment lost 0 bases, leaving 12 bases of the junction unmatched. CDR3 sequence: CASSLGRMNRGFNTEAFF. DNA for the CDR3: TGCGCCAGCAGCTTGGGCCGAATGAACAGGGGGTTTAACACTGAAGCTTTCTTT.

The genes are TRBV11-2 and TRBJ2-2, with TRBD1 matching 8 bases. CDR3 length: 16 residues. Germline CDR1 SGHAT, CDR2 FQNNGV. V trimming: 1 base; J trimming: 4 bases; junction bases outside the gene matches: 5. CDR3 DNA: TGTGCCAGCAGCTTAGTCGGGACAGGCGGCACCGGGGAGCTGTTTTTT. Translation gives CASSLVGTGGTGELFF.

CDR3 in amino acids: CASSGTSGRHTQYF. CDR3 DNA: TGTGCCAGCAGCGGAACTAGCGGGAGGCATACGCAGTATTTT. V and J are TRBV7-2 and TRBJ2-3, with 12 bases that match TRBD2. Germline V lookup: CDR1 SGHTA, CDR2 FQGNSA. The CDR3 contains 14 residues. The ends lost 5 bases at V and 7 bases at J; junction bases unmatched: 4.